The table lists the clone carrying this T cell receptor (beta chain) with a few counts. What it recognizes is unknown. Unique molecular identifiers were present in the TCR beta cDNA libraries. One entry per CDR3 protein results from TCRdb running MiXCR on the PCR reads. The sample has more than 500,000 distinct CDR3 sequences; 34% are singletons. The data are from a study of post-analysis software for immune sequencing data. Trimming pared 6 bases from V and 7 bases from J, leaving 18 bases between. The CDR3 sequence is 14 residues long. Germline CDR1 reads MNHNY; CDR2 reads SVGAGI (reference sequence). The study, taken as a whole, reports: Controls showed lower frequencies than patients for 5 or 6 TRBV segments, and TRBV5-6, TRBV5-1 and TRBV20-1 were among these. Significantly lower normalized Chao1 diversity was found in patients with multiple sclerosis relative to controls.

This TCR was recovered from a girl between 2 and 17 years old with multiple sclerosis. The sample was blood. The chain carries TRBV6-6 and TRBJ1-2; D is unclear. CDR3 DNA sequence: TGTGCCAGCAGCCAACTCTTCGGGGAAGGTGGCTACACCTTC. Translation gives CASSQLFGEGGYTF.